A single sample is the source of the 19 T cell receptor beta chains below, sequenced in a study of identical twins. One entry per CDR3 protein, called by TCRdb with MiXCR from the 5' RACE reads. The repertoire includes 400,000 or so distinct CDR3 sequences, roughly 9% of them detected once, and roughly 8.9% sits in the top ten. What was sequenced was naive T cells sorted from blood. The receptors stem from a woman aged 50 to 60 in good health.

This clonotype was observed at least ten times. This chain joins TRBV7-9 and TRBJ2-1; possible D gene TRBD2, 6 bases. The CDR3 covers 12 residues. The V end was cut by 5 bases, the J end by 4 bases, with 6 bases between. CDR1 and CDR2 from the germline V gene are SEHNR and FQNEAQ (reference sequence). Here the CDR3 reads CASSGGYNEQFF. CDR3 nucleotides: TGTGCCAGCAGCGGAGGGTACAATGAGCAGTTCTTC.

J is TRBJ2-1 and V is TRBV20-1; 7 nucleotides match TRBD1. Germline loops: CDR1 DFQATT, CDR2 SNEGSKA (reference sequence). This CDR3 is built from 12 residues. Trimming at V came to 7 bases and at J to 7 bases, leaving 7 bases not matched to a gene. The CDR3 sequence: CSVGQGVNEQFF. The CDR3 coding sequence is TGCAGTGTAGGGCAGGGGGTTAATGAGCAGTTCTTC.

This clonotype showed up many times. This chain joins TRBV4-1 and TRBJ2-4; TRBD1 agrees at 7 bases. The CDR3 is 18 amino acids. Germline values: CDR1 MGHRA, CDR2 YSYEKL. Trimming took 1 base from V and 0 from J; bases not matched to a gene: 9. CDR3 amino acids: CASSQGLQGLLAKNIQYF. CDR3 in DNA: TGCGCCAGCAGCCAAGGCCTACAGGGGTTACTAGCCAAAAACATTCAGTACTTC.

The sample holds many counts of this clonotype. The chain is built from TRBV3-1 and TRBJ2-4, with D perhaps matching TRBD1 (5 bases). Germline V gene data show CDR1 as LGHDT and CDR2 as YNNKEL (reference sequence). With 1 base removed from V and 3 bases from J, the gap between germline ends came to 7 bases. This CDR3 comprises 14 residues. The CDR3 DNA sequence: TGTGCCAGCAGCCAAGCAGGGAACAAAAACATTCAGTACTTC. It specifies CASSQAGNKNIQYF. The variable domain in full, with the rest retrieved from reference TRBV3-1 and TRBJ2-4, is DTAVSQTPKYLVTQMGNDKSIKCEQNLGHDTMYWYKQDSKKFLKIMFSYNNKELIINETVPNRFSPKSPDKAHLNLHINSLELGDSAVYFCASSQAGNKNIQYFGAGTRLSVL.

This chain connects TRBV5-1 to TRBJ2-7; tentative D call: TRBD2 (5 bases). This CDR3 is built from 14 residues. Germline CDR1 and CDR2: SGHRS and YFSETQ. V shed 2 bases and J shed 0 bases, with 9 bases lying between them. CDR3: CASSLEGHSYEQYF. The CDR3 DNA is TGCGCCAGCAGCTTAGAGGGCCACTCCTACGAGCAGTACTTC.

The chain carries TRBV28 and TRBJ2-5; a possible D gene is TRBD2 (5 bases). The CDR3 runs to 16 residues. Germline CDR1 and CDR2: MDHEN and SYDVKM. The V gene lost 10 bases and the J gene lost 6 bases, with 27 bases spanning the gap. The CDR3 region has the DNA TGTGCCACCAGCGCACTAGGGCAGTTGGACTGGCAGACCCAGTACTTC. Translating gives CATSALGQLDWQTQYF.

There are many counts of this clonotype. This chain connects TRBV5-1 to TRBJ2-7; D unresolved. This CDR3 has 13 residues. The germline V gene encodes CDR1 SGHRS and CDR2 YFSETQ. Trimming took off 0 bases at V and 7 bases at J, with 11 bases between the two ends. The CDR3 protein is CASSLVMGGEQYF. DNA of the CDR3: TGCGCCAGCAGCTTGGTGATGGGCGGAGAGCAGTACTTC.

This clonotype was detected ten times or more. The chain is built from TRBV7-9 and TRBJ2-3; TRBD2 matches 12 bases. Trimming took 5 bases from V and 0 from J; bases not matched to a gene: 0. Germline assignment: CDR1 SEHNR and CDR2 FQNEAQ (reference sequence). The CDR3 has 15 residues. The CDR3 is CASSTSGGSTDTQYF. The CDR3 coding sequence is TGTGCCAGCAGCACTAGCGGGGGGAGCACAGATACGCAGTATTTT.

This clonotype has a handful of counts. CDR3 in DNA: TGTGCCAGCAGTTTCGCAGGGAGGGAGGAGCAGTACGTC. Translating gives CASSFAGREEQYV. This sequence joins TRBV27 and TRBJ2-7; 7 bases align to TRBD2. Germline CDR1 is MNHEY and CDR2 is SMNVEV (reference sequence). The J segment lost 7 bases and the V segment lost 3 bases, leaving 6 bases of the junction unmatched. The CDR3 spans 13 residues.

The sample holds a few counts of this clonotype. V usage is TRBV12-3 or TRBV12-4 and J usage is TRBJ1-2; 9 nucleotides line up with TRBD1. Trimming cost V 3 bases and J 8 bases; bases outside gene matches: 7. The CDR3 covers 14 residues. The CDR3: CASSFGGTGKGYTF. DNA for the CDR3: TGTGCCAGCAGTTTTGGCGGGACAGGGAAAGGCTACACCTTC.

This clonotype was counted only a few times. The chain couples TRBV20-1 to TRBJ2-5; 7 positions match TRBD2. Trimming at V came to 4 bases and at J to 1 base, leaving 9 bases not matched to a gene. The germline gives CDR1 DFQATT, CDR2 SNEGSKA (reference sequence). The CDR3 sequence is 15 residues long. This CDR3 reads CSATVPAGLQETQYF. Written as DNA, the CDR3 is TGCAGTGCTACCGTCCCAGCGGGACTCCAAGAGACCCAGTACTTC.

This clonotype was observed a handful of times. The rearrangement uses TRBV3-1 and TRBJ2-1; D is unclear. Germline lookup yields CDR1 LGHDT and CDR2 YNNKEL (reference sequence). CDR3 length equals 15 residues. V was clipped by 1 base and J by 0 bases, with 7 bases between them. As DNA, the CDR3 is TGTGCCAGCAGCCAAGGGGCTCACTCCTACAATGAGCAGTTCTTC. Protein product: CASSQGAHSYNEQFF.

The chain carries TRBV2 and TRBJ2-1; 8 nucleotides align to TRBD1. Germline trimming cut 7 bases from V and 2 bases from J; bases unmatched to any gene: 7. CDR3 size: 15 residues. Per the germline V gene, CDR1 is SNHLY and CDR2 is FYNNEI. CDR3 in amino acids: CASNSDRATYNEQFF. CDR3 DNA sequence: TGTGCCAGCAATTCGGACAGGGCAACCTACAATGAGCAGTTCTTC.

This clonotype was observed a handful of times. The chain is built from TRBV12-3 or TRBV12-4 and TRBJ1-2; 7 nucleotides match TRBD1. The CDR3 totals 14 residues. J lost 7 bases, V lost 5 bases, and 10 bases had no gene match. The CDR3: CASSQPGQRAGYTF. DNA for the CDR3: TGTGCCAGCAGTCAACCGGGACAGAGGGCTGGCTACACCTTC.

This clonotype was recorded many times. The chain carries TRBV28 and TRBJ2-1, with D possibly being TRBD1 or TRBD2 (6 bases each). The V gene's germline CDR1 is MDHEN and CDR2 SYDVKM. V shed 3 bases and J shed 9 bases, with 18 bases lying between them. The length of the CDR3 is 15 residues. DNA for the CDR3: TGTGCCAGCAGTTTCCTGGGGGGCCCTAGGCGTGAGCAGTTCTTC. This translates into CASSFLGGPRREQFF. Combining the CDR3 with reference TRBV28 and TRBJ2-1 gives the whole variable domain DVKVTQSSRYLVKRTGEKVFLECVQDMDHENMFWYRQDPGLGLRLIYFSYDVKMKEKGDIPEGYSVSREKKERFSLILESASTNQTSMYLCASSFLGGPRREQFFGPGTRLTVL.

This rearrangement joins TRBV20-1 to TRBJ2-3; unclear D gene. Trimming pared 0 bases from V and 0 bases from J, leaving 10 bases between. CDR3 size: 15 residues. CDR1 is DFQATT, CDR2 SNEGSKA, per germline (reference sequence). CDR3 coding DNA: TGCAGTGCTAGAGATCGAGAGGCTAGCACAGATACGCAGTATTTT. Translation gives CSARDREASTDTQYF.

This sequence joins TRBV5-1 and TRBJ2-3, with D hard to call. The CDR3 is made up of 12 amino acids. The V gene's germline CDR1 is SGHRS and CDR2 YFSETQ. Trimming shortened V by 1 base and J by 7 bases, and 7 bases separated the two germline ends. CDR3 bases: TGCGCCAGCAGCTTGCGTGGGAATACGCAGTATTTT. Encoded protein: CASSLRGNTQYF.

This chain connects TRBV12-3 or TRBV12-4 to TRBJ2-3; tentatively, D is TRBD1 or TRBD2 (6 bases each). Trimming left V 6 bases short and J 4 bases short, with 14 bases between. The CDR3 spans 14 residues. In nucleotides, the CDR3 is TGTGCCAGCAGCCCCAAGGGGGGTGCAGATACGCAGTATTTT. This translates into CASSPKGGADTQYF.

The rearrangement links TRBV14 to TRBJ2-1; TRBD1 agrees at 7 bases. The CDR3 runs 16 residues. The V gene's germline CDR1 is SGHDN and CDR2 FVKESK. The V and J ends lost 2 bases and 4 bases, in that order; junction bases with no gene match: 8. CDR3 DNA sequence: TGTGCCAGCAGCCAAACGGGACAGCTAATGTACAATGAGCAGTTCTTC. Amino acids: CASSQTGQLMYNEQFF.